These T cell receptor beta chains were read from a single sample in a study of T cell changes during pregnancy in multiple sclerosis. Assay used: immunoSEQ multiplex PCR; TCRdb lists only in-frame clones, some missing. The data contain some 77,000 clones, roughly 91% of them seen just once; the ten biggest clones take up 2% to 3%. The source was peripheral blood, collected after pregnancy. The receptor set was obtained from a female donor in good health, enrolled as a control in a pregnancy study. Each CDR3 is given with its conserved first and last residue. The order of the fields is V gene, J gene, D gene, CDR3 protein. D genes are given only for firm matches.

v_gene: TRBV5-1
j_gene: TRBJ2-3
d_gene: TRBD2
CDR3aa: CASGPGGGNTDTQYF

v_gene: TRBV7-6
j_gene: TRBJ2-1
d_gene: .
CDR3aa: CASSFSPSRWEQFF

v_gene: TRBV7-3
j_gene: TRBJ1-3
d_gene: .
CDR3aa: CASSLGPRTAALNTIYF

v_gene: TRBV7-2
j_gene: TRBJ2-3
d_gene: .
CDR3aa: CASSLRADTQYF

v_gene: TRBV4-3
j_gene: TRBJ2-7
d_gene: TRBD1
CDR3aa: CASSQERTGYNEQYF

v_gene: TRBV29-1
j_gene: TRBJ1-2
d_gene: .
CDR3aa: CSVEEITGSDGYTF

v_gene: TRBV20-1
j_gene: TRBJ1-1
d_gene: .
CDR3aa: CSAIEREAFF

v_gene: TRBV7-9
j_gene: TRBJ2-3
d_gene: TRBD1
CDR3aa: CASSLGTGKQYF

v_gene: TRBV15
j_gene: TRBJ1-2
d_gene: TRBD1
CDR3aa: CATSGGQNYGYTF

v_gene: TRBV5-1
j_gene: TRBJ1-5
d_gene: .
CDR3aa: CASSLSGDSNQPQHF